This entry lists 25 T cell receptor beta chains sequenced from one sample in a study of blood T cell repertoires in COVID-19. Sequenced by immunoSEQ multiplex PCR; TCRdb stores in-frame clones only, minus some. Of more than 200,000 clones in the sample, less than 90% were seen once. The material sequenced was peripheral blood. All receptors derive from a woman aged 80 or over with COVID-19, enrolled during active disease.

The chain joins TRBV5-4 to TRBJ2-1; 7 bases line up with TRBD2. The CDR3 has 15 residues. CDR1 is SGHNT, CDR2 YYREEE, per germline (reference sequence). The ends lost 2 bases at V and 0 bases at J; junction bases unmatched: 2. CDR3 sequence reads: CASSFGGSSYNEQFF. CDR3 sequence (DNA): TGTGCCAGCAGCTTTGGCGGGAGCTCCTACAATGAGCAGTTCTTC.

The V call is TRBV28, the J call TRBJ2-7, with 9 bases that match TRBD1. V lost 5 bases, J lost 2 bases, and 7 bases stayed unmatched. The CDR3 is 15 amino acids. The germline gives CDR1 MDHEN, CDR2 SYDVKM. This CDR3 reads CASSELTGGTYEQYF. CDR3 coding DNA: TGTGCCAGCAGTGAGCTGACAGGGGGTACCTACGAGCAGTACTTC.

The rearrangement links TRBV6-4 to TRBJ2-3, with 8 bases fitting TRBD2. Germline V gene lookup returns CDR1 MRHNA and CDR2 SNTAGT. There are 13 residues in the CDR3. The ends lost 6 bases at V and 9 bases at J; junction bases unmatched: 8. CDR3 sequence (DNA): TGTGCCAGCAGGGGACTAGGAACATCGACGCAGTATTTT. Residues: CASRGLGTSTQYF.

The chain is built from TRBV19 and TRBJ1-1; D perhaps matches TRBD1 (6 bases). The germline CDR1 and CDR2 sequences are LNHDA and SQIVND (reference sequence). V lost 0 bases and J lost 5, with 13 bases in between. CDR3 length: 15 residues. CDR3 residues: CASSIDPTGSTEAFF. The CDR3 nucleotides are TGTGCCAGTAGTATAGACCCAACAGGGAGTACTGAAGCTTTCTTT.

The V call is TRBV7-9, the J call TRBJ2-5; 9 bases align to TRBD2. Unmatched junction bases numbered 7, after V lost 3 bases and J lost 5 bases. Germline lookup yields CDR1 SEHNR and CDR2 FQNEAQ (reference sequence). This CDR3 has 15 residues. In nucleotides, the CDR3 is TGTGCCAGCAGCTTTTTGCGGGGGGGCCAGGAGACCCAGTACTTC. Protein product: CASSFLRGGQETQYF.

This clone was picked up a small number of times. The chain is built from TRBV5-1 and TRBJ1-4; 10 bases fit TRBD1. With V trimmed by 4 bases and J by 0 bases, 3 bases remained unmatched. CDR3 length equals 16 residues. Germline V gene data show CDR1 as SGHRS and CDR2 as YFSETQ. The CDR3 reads CASSLGQGATNEKLFF. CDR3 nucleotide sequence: TGCGCCAGCAGCCTTGGACAGGGGGCAACTAATGAAAAACTGTTTTTT.

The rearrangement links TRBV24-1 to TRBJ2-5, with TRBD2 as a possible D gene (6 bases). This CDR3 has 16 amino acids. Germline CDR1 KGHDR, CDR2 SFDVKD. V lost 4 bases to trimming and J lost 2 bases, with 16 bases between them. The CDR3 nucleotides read TGTGCCACCAGTGAATCAACAGGAGGAGGGCAAGAGACCCAGTACTTC. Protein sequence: CATSESTGGGQETQYF.

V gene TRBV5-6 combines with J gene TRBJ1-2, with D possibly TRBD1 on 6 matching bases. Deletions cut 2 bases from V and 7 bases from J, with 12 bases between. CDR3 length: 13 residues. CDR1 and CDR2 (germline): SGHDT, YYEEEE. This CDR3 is CASSFSGAAGYTF. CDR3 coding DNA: TGTGCCAGCAGCTTCTCAGGGGCGGCTGGCTACACCTTC.

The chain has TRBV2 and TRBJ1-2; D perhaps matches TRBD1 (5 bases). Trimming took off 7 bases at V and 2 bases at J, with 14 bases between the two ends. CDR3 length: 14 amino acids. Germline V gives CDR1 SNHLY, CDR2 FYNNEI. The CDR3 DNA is TGTGCCAGCACAGATCAGGGATGGAACTATGGCTACACCTTC. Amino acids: CASTDQGWNYGYTF.

In DNA form, the CDR3 reads TGTGCCAGCAGTGAAGGCATACATAGCACAGATACGCAGTATTTT. This translates into CASSEGIHSTDTQYF. The chain uses TRBV6-1 and TRBJ2-3; D gene unclear. V lost 1 base and J 0 bases, leaving 8 bases between the germline ends. Looked up from germline, CDR1 is MNHNS and CDR2 is SASEGT. The CDR3 length is 15 residues.

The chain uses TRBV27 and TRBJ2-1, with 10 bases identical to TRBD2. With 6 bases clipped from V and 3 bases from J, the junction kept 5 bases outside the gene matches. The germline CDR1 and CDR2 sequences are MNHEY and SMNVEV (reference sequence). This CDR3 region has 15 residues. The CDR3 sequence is CASRPLAGVYNEQFF. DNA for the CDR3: TGTGCCAGCAGGCCGCTAGCGGGGGTCTACAATGAGCAGTTCTTC.

The CDR3 DNA follows: TGTGCCAGCAGCTCCCGACAGGGAGGCACTGAAGCTTTCTTT. It is translated as CASSSRQGGTEAFF. This chain uses TRBV5-8 with TRBJ1-1; 7 bases line up with TRBD1. CDR3 size: 14 residues. V lost 3 bases to trimming and J lost 4 bases; unmatched junction nucleotides: 6. CDR1 and CDR2 from the germline V gene are SGHTS and YDEGEE. Full variable domain (remainder filled in from reference TRBV5-8 and TRBJ1-1): EAGVTQSPTHLIKTRGQQATLRCSPISGHTSVYWYQQALGLGLQFLLWYDEGEERNRGNFPPRFSGRQFPNYSSELNVNALELEDSALYLCASSSRQGGTEAFFGQGTRLTVV.

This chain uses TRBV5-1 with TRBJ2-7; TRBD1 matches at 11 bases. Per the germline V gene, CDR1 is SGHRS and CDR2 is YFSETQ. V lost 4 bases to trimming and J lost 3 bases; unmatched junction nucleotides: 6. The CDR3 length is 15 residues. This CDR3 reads CASSPRTGGSYEQYF. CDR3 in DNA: TGCGCCAGCAGCCCGCGGACAGGGGGCAGCTACGAGCAGTACTTC.

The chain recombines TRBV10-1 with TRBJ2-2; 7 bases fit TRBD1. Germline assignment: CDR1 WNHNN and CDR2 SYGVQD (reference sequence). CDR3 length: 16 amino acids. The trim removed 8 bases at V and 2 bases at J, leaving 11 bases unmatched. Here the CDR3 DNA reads TGCGCCAGCCCAAGGGGGCCTACCCCCAACACCGGGGAGCTGTTTTTT. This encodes CASPRGPTPNTGELFF.

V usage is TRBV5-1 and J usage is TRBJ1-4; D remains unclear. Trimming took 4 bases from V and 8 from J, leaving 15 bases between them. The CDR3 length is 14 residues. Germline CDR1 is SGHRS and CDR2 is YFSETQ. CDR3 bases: TGCGCCAGCAGCGTGGGGAGGAACGGCGAAAAACTGTTTTTT. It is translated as CASSVGRNGEKLFF.

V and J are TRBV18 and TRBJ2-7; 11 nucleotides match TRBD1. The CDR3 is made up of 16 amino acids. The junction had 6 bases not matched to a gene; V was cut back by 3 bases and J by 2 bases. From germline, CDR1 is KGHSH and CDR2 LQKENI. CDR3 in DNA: TGTGCCAGCTCACCCGTACAGGGACAGGGGGCCTACGAGCAGTACTTC. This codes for CASSPVQGQGAYEQYF.

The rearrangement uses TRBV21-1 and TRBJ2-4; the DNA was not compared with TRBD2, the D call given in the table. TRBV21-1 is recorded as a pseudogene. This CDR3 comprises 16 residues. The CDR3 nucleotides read TGTGCCAGCAGCAAAGTGGGCGGGGGAGGCAAAAACATTCAGTACTTC. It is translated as CASSKVGGGGKNIQYF.

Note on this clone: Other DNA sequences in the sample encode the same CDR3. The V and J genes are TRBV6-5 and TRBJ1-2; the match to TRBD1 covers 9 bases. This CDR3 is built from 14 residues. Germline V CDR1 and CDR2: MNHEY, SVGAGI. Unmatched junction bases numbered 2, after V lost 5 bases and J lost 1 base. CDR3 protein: CASSRTGVNYGYTF. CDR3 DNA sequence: TGTGCCAGCAGTCGGACAGGGGTTAACTATGGCTACACCTTC.

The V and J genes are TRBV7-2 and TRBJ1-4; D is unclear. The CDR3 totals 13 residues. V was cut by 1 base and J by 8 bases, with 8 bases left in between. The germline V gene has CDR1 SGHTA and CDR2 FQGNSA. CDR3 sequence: CASSLGLEEKLFF. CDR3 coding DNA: TGTGCCAGCAGCTTAGGGCTGGAGGAAAAACTGTTTTTT.

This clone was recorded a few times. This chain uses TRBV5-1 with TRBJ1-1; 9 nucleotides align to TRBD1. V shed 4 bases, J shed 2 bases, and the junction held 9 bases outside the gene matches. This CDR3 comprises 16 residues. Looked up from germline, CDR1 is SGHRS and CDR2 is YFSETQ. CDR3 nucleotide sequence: TGCGCCAGCAGCCGGGCGACAGGGGGACTTAACACTGAAGCTTTCTTT. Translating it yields CASSRATGGLNTEAFF. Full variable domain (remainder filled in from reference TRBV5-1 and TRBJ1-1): KAGVTQTPRYLIKTRGQQVTLSCSPISGHRSVSWYQQTPGQGLQFLFEYFSETQRNKGNFPGRFSGRQFSNSRSEMNVSTLELGDSALYLCASSRATGGLNTEAFFGQGTRLTVV.

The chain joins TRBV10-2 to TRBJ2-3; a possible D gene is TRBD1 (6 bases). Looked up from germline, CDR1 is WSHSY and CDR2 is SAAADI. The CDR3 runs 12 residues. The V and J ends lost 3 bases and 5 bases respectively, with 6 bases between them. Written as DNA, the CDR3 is TGCGCCAGCAGTGAACAGGGAGATACGCAGTATTTT. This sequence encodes CASSEQGDTQYF.

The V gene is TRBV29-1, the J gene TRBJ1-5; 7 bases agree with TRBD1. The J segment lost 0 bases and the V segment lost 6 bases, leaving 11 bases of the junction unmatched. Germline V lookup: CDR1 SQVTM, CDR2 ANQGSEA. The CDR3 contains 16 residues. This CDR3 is CSVGGTAHLSNQPQHF. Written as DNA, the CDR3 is TGCAGCGTCGGAGGGACAGCTCACCTTAGCAATCAGCCCCAGCATTTT.

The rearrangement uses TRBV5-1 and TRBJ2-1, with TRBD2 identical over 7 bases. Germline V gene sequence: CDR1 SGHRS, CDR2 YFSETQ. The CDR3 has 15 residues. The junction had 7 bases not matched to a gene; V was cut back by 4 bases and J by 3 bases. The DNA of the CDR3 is TGCGCCAGCAGCCAACGGGGGGAAGGCTACAATGAGCAGTTCTTC. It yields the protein CASSQRGEGYNEQFF.

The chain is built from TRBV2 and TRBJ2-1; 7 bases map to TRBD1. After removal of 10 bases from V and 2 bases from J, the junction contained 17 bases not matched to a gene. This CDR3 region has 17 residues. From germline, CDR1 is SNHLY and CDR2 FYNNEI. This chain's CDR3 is CATHVLDGTAAYNEQFF. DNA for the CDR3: TGTGCCACCCACGTTCTGGACGGGACAGCGGCCTACAATGAGCAGTTCTTC.

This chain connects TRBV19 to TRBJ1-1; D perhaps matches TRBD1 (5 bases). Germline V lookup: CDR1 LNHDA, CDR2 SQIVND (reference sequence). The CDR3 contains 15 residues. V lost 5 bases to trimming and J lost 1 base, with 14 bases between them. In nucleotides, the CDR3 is TGTGCCAGTAGTCCAGGGCGATTCGGGAACACTGAAGCTTTCTTT. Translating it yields CASSPGRFGNTEAFF.